The TCR beta chain under discussion was sequenced for a study of blood T cell repertoires in COVID-19. Study-level background: Whether acute or convalescent, the COVID-19 samples came from the United States, Italy and Spain.

The assay was immunoSEQ multiplex PCR, and TCRdb's table has in-frame clones only and misses some. This sample has roughly 250,000 clones, with 70% to 90% found just once. In this sample, this clone turned up once. Germline lookup yields CDR1 SGHDT and CDR2 YYEEEE. V gave up 5 bases and J gave up 5 bases; unmatched junction bases: 16. The CDR3 runs to 17 residues. Participants were aged about 18 to 100 years from about two dozen US areas. The material sequenced was PBMCs or T cells enriched from blood (not recorded which). This TCR was sampled from a woman between 25 and 40 years old who had recovered from COVID-19. V usage is TRBV5-6 and J usage is TRBJ1-5; 7 nucleotides agree with TRBD1. The CDR3 protein is CASSFRTGHRGDQPQHF. CDR3 nucleotides: TGTGCCAGCAGTTTTAGAACGGGACACAGGGGCGATCAGCCCCAGCATTTT.